Below are 5 T cell receptor beta chains sequenced from a single sample in a study of blood T cell repertoires in COVID-19. Data came from immunoSEQ multiplex PCR; TCRdb stores just in-frame clones and leaves some out. Counted here are some 240,000 clones, 86% occurring once; the ten biggest clones make up roughly 3.5%. The material sequenced was PBMCs or T cells enriched from blood (not recorded which). The receptors were gathered from a woman aged 40-49 years with acute COVID-19.

This clone showed up just a few times. The chain links TRBV5-1 to TRBJ1-2; possibly TRBD1 for D (5 bases). Looked up from germline, CDR1 is SGHRS and CDR2 is YFSETQ. The V and J ends lost 6 bases and 5 bases respectively, with 17 bases between them. This CDR3 is 14 amino acids long. CDR3 coding DNA: TGCGCCAGCACCGCTCTCTATCAGGGTTATGGCTACACCTTC. This codes for CASTALYQGYGYTF.

This sequence joins TRBV19 and TRBJ2-7; D possibly corresponds to TRBD2 (7 bases). This CDR3 spans 15 amino acids. V was cut by 10 bases and J by 4 bases, with 23 bases left in between. Germline values: CDR1 LNHDA, CDR2 SQIVND (reference sequence). The CDR3 reads CATAWAQGGGYEQYF. DNA for the CDR3: TGTGCCACTGCCTGGGCGCAGGGAGGGGGGTACGAGCAGTACTTC.

This chain joins TRBV2 and TRBJ1-5; 10 nucleotides line up with TRBD1. Germline CDR1 is SNHLY and CDR2 is FYNNEI. CDR3 size: 14 residues. J was trimmed by 5 bases and V by 6 bases; bases with no gene match: 4. This CDR3 reads CASSGDRGDQPQHF. The CDR3 nucleotides are TGTGCCAGCAGCGGGGACAGGGGCGATCAGCCCCAGCATTTT.

V usage is TRBV15 and J usage is TRBJ2-1; 9 bases are a match to TRBD2. From germline, CDR1 is LNHNV and CDR2 YYDKDF (reference sequence). The CDR3 loop spans 18 amino acids. After removal of 4 bases from V and 5 bases from J, the junction contained 15 bases not matched to a gene. DNA for the CDR3: TGTGCCACCAGCATTAAGGGGCGGGAGGGCCAAAGGGACAATGAGCAGTTCTTC. As protein: CATSIKGREGQRDNEQFF.

This clone has a single count. The gene calls are TRBV15 and TRBJ2-1; maybe TRBD2 (6 bases). Germline loops: CDR1 LNHNV, CDR2 YYDKDF (reference sequence). Trimming left V 0 bases short and J 4 bases short, with 13 bases between. CDR3 size: 16 residues. CDR3 DNA: TGTGCCACCAGCAGAGAGAATAGCGGCCGTTACAATGAGCAGTTCTTC. Protein product: CATSRENSGRYNEQFF.